The T cell receptor beta chain under discussion was sequenced for a study of blood T cell repertoires in COVID-19. Study-wide background: Samples taken during acute and convalescent COVID-19 were collected in the United States, Italy and Spain. PBMCs, B-cell-depleted T cells, or T cells were the source of the cDNA or gDNA that made up the material.

Original processing methods: The assay estimated nucleated cells by amplifying reference gene primers. The protocol was immunoSEQ multiplex PCR, while the TCRdb copy is restricted to in-frame clones and leaves out a portion. V, J and clone size are those of that table, while D and trimming were read from the DNA. Of about 140,000 clones in the sample, 65% to 85% were seen once. CDR1 and CDR2 (germline): KGHSH, LQKENI. V lost 3 bases, J lost 4 bases, and 13 bases lay in between. The CDR3 length is 16 residues. Sequencing input: peripheral blood. This TCR was sampled from a woman in her fifties or sixties with acute or convalescent COVID-19. The chain uses TRBV18 and TRBJ1-6; possible D gene TRBD1, 6 bases. CDR3 nucleotide sequence: TGTGCCAGCTCACCGCTAGGACAGTTGTATAATTCACCCCTCCACTTT. It codes for CASSPLGQLYNSPLHF.